What follows describes a single T cell receptor (beta chain). What it recognizes is unknown. The sample belongs to a study of shared clonotypes between healthy human individuals. Overall study results and limits: Clonotype sharing across donors was expected to vary with sequencing depth.

Adult donors, all healthy and HIV-negative, had no recent acute infections or vaccinations. Each unsorted sample relied on about 90 million PBMCs as its source of genomic DNA. V was trimmed by 6 bases and J by 3 bases, leaving 14 bases between them. Looked up from germline, CDR1 is MRHNA and CDR2 is SNTAGT. The CDR3 is made up of 14 amino acids. The authors distributed each subset's genomic DNA evenly over several immunoSEQ plates. The protocol was immunoSEQ multiplex PCR, while the TCRdb copy is restricted to in-frame clones and leaves out a portion. The top ten clones hold more than 12% of a sample with roughly 95,000 clones, approximately 51% of them seen once.

The clonotype comes from a woman aged 40 to 50 in good health. Some clones in this sample may be carry-over from other donors' samples. V is TRBV6-4 and J is TRBJ1-1; tentative D call: TRBD1 (6 bases). Sequences were obtained from PBMCs. This CDR3 reads CASSTRGGDTEAFF. For the CDR3, the DNA is TGTGCCAGCAGCACCAGGGGTGGGGACACTGAAGCTTTCTTT.